A single sample is the source of the 17 T cell receptor beta chains below, sequenced in a study of cytomegalovirus exposure and HLA in healthy donors. Amplification used 60 Vbeta primers and 13 Jbeta primers. Produced via immunoSEQ multiplex PCR; TCRdb's table is partial and in-frame only. The sample includes about 70,000 clones, 86% seen only once; the top ten take roughly 2%. The sample was PBMCs. The receptors derive from a woman aged 30 to 39 in good health and CMV-seronegative.

This clone was recorded a few times. The V call is TRBV4-3, the J call TRBJ1-4, with 8 bases matching TRBD1. Germline V gives CDR1 LGHNA, CDR2 YSLEER. The junction had 10 bases not matched to a gene; V was cut back by 3 bases and J by 4 bases. The CDR3 runs 17 residues. The CDR3 here is CASSQGRQGRYNEKLFF. DNA for the CDR3: TGCGCCAGCAGCCAGGGCCGACAGGGGCGGTATAATGAAAAACTGTTTTTT.

The chain joins TRBV5-1 to TRBJ1-2, with D perhaps TRBD1 (6 bases). V was trimmed by 4 bases and J by 2 bases, leaving 9 bases between them. Germline V gene sequence: CDR1 SGHRS, CDR2 YFSETQ. The length of the CDR3 is 13 residues. In DNA, the CDR3 is TGCGCCAGCAGCCCAGGGGAGAACTATGGCTACACCTTC. Its protein is CASSPGENYGYTF.

The V call is TRBV19, the J call TRBJ1-1, with TRBD1 identical over 9 bases. J lost 1 base, V lost 1 base, and 4 bases had no gene match. CDR1 LNHDA and CDR2 SQIVND come from the germline V gene (reference sequence). The CDR3 has 16 amino acids. CDR3 DNA: TGTGCCAGTAGTATAGGGACAGGGGCTGGGAACACTGAAGCTTTCTTT. It encodes CASSIGTGAGNTEAFF.

The chain recombines TRBV19 with TRBJ1-1; D might be TRBD1 (5 bases). Looked up from germline, CDR1 is LNHDA and CDR2 is SQIVND (reference sequence). The CDR3 contains 13 residues. Between the trimmed V and J ends, which lost 3 bases and 6 bases, there was a span of 11 bases. The CDR3 reads CASSIGGGAEAFF. The CDR3 DNA is TGTGCCAGTAGTATCGGGGGAGGCGCTGAAGCTTTCTTT.

V is TRBV9 and J is TRBJ2-3; 7 bases are a match to TRBD2. This CDR3 is 15 amino acids long. The V gene's germline CDR1 is SGDLS and CDR2 YYNGEE. The V and J ends lost 4 bases and 6 bases, in that order; junction bases with no gene match: 11. The CDR3 DNA reads as TGTGCCAGCAGCCCCCTGGGAGGGACCTACGATACGCAGTATTTT. It yields the protein CASSPLGGTYDTQYF.

DNA for the CDR3: TGCAGTGTCCCCAGAGGTGAGGCGCAGTATTTT. Amino acids: CSVPRGEAQYF. The chain recombines TRBV20-1 with TRBJ2-3, with D unclear. With 7 bases removed from V and 10 bases from J, the gap between germline ends came to 15 bases. The CDR3 has 11 residues. The germline V gene encodes CDR1 DFQATT and CDR2 SNEGSKA (reference sequence).

This chain joins TRBV6-6 and TRBJ2-5, with a tentative D call TRBD2 (6 bases). The V end lost 5 bases, the J end lost 2 bases, and 9 bases lay between the germline ends. The length of the CDR3 is 13 residues. CDR1 and CDR2 from the germline V gene are MNHNY and SVGAGI (reference sequence). The CDR3 protein is CASSGREQETQYF. Here the CDR3 DNA reads TGTGCCAGCAGTGGCCGGGAGCAAGAGACCCAGTACTTC.

The chain is built from TRBV2 and TRBJ2-7; possible D gene TRBD1, 5 bases. Between the trimmed V and J ends, which lost 7 bases and 1 base, there was a span of 8 bases. Per the germline V gene, CDR1 is SNHLY and CDR2 is FYNNEI. The CDR3 is made up of 12 amino acids. The chain's CDR3 is CASIGDSYEQYF. The DNA of the CDR3 is TGTGCCAGCATAGGGGATTCCTACGAGCAGTACTTC. The full variable domain, its missing parts supplied by reference TRBV2 and TRBJ2-7, is EPEVTQTPSHQVTQMGQEVILRCVPISNHLYFYWYRQILGQKVEFLVSFYNNEISEKSEIFDDQFSVERPDGSNFTLKIRSTKLEDSAMYFCASIGDSYEQYFGPGTRLTVT.

In its sample, this clone was seen once. The CDR3 spells CASSRNQEVSYEQYF. The CDR3 DNA reads TGCGCCAGCAGCCGTAACCAGGAGGTCTCCTACGAGCAGTACTTC. This chain joins TRBV4-1 and TRBJ2-7; D is perhaps TRBD2 (5 bases). CDR1 is MGHRA and CDR2 is YSYEKL in the germline V gene. This CDR3 has 15 residues. The V gene lost 4 bases and the J gene lost 0 bases, with 13 bases spanning the gap.

The chain recombines TRBV27 with TRBJ2-5; D gene uncertain. Gene TRBJ2-7 matches the end of the DNA better, so the J call may be wrong. The CDR3 spans 15 residues. Germline V gene sequence: CDR1 MNHEY, CDR2 SMNVEV (reference sequence). The CDR3 DNA sequence: TGTGCCAGCAGGATCCGGGTTGAGAGAAGATCCGAGCAGTACTTC. Its translation: CASRIRVERRSEQYF.

As concerns this clone: Other DNA variants within this sample encode the same CDR3. The chain is built from TRBV19 and TRBJ2-7, with a possible D match to TRBD1 (6 bases). The CDR3 has 16 residues. Germline CDR1 LNHDA, CDR2 SQIVND (reference sequence). The V and J ends lost 7 bases and 4 bases respectively, with 23 bases between them. The CDR3 nucleotides read TGTGCCAGTACCATGGGTAGGGGGACGGGCCTATACGAGCAGTACTTC. Translating it yields CASTMGRGTGLYEQYF.

V and J are TRBV27 and TRBJ2-1; D is unresolved. With 4 bases removed from V and 8 bases from J, the gap between germline ends came to 9 bases. This CDR3 comprises 12 residues. Germline-derived CDR1 and CDR2 are MNHEY and SMNVEV (reference sequence). CDR3 coding DNA: TGTGCCAGCAGTTCGTTGGGCGATGAGCAGTTCTTC. Its protein product is CASSSLGDEQFF.

CDR3 DNA sequence: TGTGCCAGTAGCCAACAGGGGGCAGTTATTGGAGCTAACTATGGCTACACCTTC. It translates to CASSQQGAVIGANYGYTF. The chain recombines TRBV19 with TRBJ1-2, with TRBD1 matching 9 bases. Germline loops: CDR1 LNHDA, CDR2 SQIVND (reference sequence). This CDR3 is built from 18 residues. V trimming: 6 bases; J trimming: 0 bases; junction bases outside the gene matches: 14.

V and J are TRBV27 and TRBJ2-2, with a weak D call TRBD2 (6 bases). The V gene lost 1 base and the J gene lost 4 bases, with 10 bases spanning the gap. Germline CDR1 reads MNHEY; CDR2 reads SMNVEV (reference sequence). There are 15 residues in the CDR3. CDR3 amino acids: CASSLLGGSTGELFF. In DNA form, the CDR3 reads TGTGCCAGCAGTTTATTGGGGGGTTCCACCGGGGAGCTGTTTTTT.

The rearrangement links TRBV11-2 to TRBJ2-3; a weak D match, TRBD1 (6 bases). The CDR3 loop spans 14 amino acids. V dropped 5 bases and J dropped 4 bases, with 13 bases sitting between them. Germline loops: CDR1 SGHAT, CDR2 FQNNGV. CDR3 sequence reads: CASSRNRVPDTQYF. CDR3 in DNA: TGTGCCAGCAGCCGAAACAGGGTTCCAGATACGCAGTATTTT.

V gene TRBV7-9 combines with J gene TRBJ2-3, with 12 nucleotides matching TRBD2. CDR1 is SEHNR, CDR2 FQNEAQ, per germline (reference sequence). The CDR3 has 15 amino acids. V gave up 3 bases and J gave up 9 bases; unmatched junction bases: 7. CDR3 amino acids: CASSFRNGLAGTQYF. The CDR3 bases are TGTGCCAGCAGCTTCCGAAATGGACTAGCGGGAACGCAGTATTTT.

The V gene is TRBV7-8, the J gene TRBJ2-3; no reliable D call. This CDR3 has 17 residues. Trimming took off 6 bases at V and 5 bases at J, with 24 bases between the two ends. The germline V gene encodes CDR1 SGHVS and CDR2 FQNEAQ. The CDR3 bases are TGTGCCAGCAGTCAGGTTCCAGTCACCTCCCTTGGAGATACGCAGTATTTT. Protein product: CASSQVPVTSLGDTQYF.